This note documents a single T cell receptor beta chain sequence. Antigen: not known. These data come from a study of regulatory T cells in long-lasting Graves disease. Overall study: Antithyroid drug exposure in newly diagnosed Graves' patients had lasted under 3 months. Whole-study results and caveats: The researchers studied only peripheral blood, not thyroid tissue. Persistent cases favored TRBV28, TRBJ1-2 and TRBJ2-5.

V lost 8 bases, J lost 0 bases, and 15 bases lay in between. This CDR3 is 14 amino acids long. Germline V gene lookup returns CDR1 SGHKS and CDR2 YYEKEE (reference sequence). The time point was: newly diagnosed GD, antithyroid drugs for less than 3 months. Making the TCR library involved RNA that had been extracted from PBMCs. American Thyroid Association guidelines defined how Graves' disease was diagnosed. HTBI primers from iRepertoire and Arm-PCR of CDR3 regions yielded the TCR beta libraries. TCRdb analysed the multiplex PCR reads with MiXCR anew, one entry per CDR3 protein. The table shows hundreds of thousands of distinct CDR3 sequences, with about 15% occurring only once. Separately, the same data were catalogued under a study of T cells in Graves' hyperthyroidism and ophthalmopathy.

This chain uses TRBV5-5 with TRBJ2-7; no definite D call. Sample: peripheral blood mononuclear cells (PBMCs), taken at new diagnosis, from a patient treated with antithyroid drugs. This TCR was recovered from a woman between 35 and 50 years old with Graves disease. CDR3 amino acids: CASKAVVHSYEQYF. The CDR3 DNA is TGTGCCAGTAAAGCTGTCGTACACTCCTACGAGCAGTACTTC.